The present TCR beta chain was sequenced within a study of CD8 T cells in Susac syndrome. Random-hexamer reverse transcription was applied to about 0.45 to 1 ug RNA. A multiplex approach, immunoSEQ multiplex PCR, amplified TCR beta CDR3 across 54 Vbeta and 13 Jbeta. TCRdb processed the immunoSEQ multiplex PCR reads anew with MiXCR; each CDR3 protein has one entry. This sample carries about 120,000 distinct CDR3 sequences, around 93% of them seen once, and the ten largest clones take approximately 0.12%. Germline V gene lookup returns CDR1 SGHTA and CDR2 FQGNSA. The V and J ends lost 6 bases and 2 bases respectively, with 10 bases between them. There are 13 residues in the CDR3. Overall study results and limits: The study conceded that its TCR sequencing and HLA analysis involved relatively few individuals.

FACS was used to enrich TEMRA cells, whereas the CD8+ and CD4+ T cells were obtained by negative isolation. Note on this clonotype: No antigen is known for it.

J is TRBJ1-1 and V is TRBV7-2; D is unclear. The sample taken for sequencing was CD8+ T cells from PBMCs. This clonotype was sampled from a human donor in good health. Written as DNA, the CDR3 is TGTGCCAGCAGACTTGATCTTAACACTGAAGCTTTCTTT. Translating gives CASRLDLNTEAFF.